This T cell receptor beta chain was profiled in a study of CD8+ T cells in alopecia areata (dated by TCRdb to 2017 to 2018). About the study as a whole: In both human patients and the C3H/HeJ mouse model, the study applied high-throughput TCRbeta sequencing to look at T cell clonal expansion in alopecia areata. RNA was extracted with the PAXgene miRNA kit for fixed scalp, the miRNeasy kit for PBMCs, and the RNeasy kit for mouse skin. Amplification of TCRbeta CDR3 regions was done by immunoSEQ multiplex PCR using 35 Vbeta forward primers and 13 Jbeta reverse primers. Clonality in the scalp was compared among normal scalp (n=4), patchy alopecia areata scalp (n=8), and alopecia totalis/universalis scalp (n=8). In humans, TCRbeta sequencing was performed on scalp tissue and on sorted CD4+ and CD8+ peripheral blood T cells from healthy controls and from patients with patchy or totalis/universalis alopecia areata.

Broader findings and caveats from the paper: Compared with mice, TCR sequences shared between patients were less clear, possibly partly because of HLA diversity across the patient population. Compared with normal scalp, lesional scalp had higher clonality and more expanded CD8+ clones, particularly in alopecia totalis/universalis, a pattern that suggests antigenic drive. Unlike mouse skin, which is dominated by gammadelta T cells, normal human skin has resident alphabeta T cells that are also sequenced, and this complicates analysis of the scalp TCR repertoire.

Lesional scalp punch biopsies and peripheral blood were obtained from alopecia areata patients. PBMCs were isolated by density centrifugation and stained for CD3, CD4 and CD8, after which CD4+ and CD8+ T cells were sorted on a FACSAria. As part of a multicenter biomarker study, untreated alopecia areata patients were recruited. In several patients from the biomarker study, blood CD8+ T cells were sorted further into NKG2D-low and NKG2D-high fractions. A word on this clone: The antigen it recognizes is unknown. Base quality data are lacking; no much larger clone is found one base away.

V loses 5 bases of germline sequence and J loses 0 bases, and the interval between the two ends is 16 bases. From a lookup of the germline V gene, CDR1 and CDR2 are SGHAT and FQNNGV. From its cysteine to its phenylalanine, the CDR3 spans 16 amino acids. CDR3 DNA is the only sequence kept; it has 48 bases, read in frame from the first base. The method was the immunoSEQ multiplex PCR assay. For TCR sequencing, RNA was extracted from every sample and reverse transcribed into cDNA to serve as template. First-strand cDNA was synthesized with SuperScript III using a 2:1 mix of oligo-dT and random hexamers. A synthetic immune receptor repertoire was used to assess amplification bias, and residual bias was removed computationally. Per the original workflow: After raw reads were preprocessed to remove errors, the CDR3 was defined following IMGT conventions as running from the conserved cysteine to phenylalanine. Clonality was computed by normalizing Shannon entropy by log2 of the number of productive unique TCRs and subtracting the result from 1. Whether each scalp clone was CD4 or CD8 was inferred by checking scalp TCRbeta sequences against the CD4 and CD8 repertoires from sorted blood. TCRdb limited this immuneACCESS table to in-frame rearrangements with V and J called. A share of clones is missing; checked studies link under half to unresolved V genes, and the rest is unexplained. V and J calls and clone size are those listed in that table; D and trimming were worked out from the DNA. The sample table holds about 23,000 clones, of which 50% to 55% were seen once. Approximately 30% of the sample is held by the ten biggest clonotypes.

The receptor was isolated from a human donor with alopecia areata. Sequences were obtained from NKG2D-high CD8+ T cells sorted from blood. What the cell subset or site label conveys for this sample: sorted CD8+ NKG2D-high blood T cells. The chain is encoded by TRBV11-2 joined to TRBJ1-1, with no reliable assignment of the D segment. In nucleotides, the sequence is TGTGCCAGCAGCCCGTTGAGCGGACGGCTGAACACTGAAGCTTTCTTT. Translation gives CASSPLSGRLNTEAFF.